These T cell receptor beta chains were read from a single sample in a study of EBV T-cell therapy then PD-1 blockade in nasopharyngeal carcinoma. For these receptors, no antigen is known. Assay used: immunoSEQ multiplex PCR; TCRdb lists only in-frame clones, some missing. The sample lists fewer than 20,000 clones, more than 70% occurring once. This specimen was CD8+ T cells from blood, taken at roughly day 35 from a patient whose treatment included autologous EBV-specific T cells and nivolumab. These receptors were taken from a man aged 35 to 55 with nasopharyngeal carcinoma. Each CDR3 is given with its conserved first and last residue. A D gene is named only where the DNA matches it firmly. A clone size is listed for some rows: how often the clone was seen (once, few, many), or a class if it is expanded.

TRBJ1-5	TRBV18	NA	NA	15	TGTGCCAGCTCACCAGACGGAATTGGCAATCAGCCCCAGCATTTT	CASSPDGIGNQPQHF
TRBJ2-1	TRBV27	TRBD2	NA	15	TGTGCCAGCAGTTTACGGCTAGCGGGGGCAAATGAGCAGTTCTTC	CASSLRLAGANEQFF
TRBJ2-7	TRBV4-3	TRBD1	NA	14	TGCGCCAGCAGCCACGACAGGGGCTCCGACGAGCAGTACTTC	CASSHDRGSDEQYF
TRBJ2-7	TRBV6-5	NA	NA	15	TGTGCCAGCAGTTACTCGTGGGGTAGAACCTACGAGCAGTACTTC	CASSYSWGRTYEQYF
TRBJ2-1	TRBV19	NA	NA	11	TGTGCCAGCAGGGGAGGGGGAGAGCAGTTCTTC	CASRGGGEQFF
TRBJ2-1	TRBV2	TRBD2	NA	19	TGTGCCAGCAGGGGGACTAGCGGGGGCGGTAGGTCCTCCTACAATGAGCAGTTCTTC	CASRGTSGGGRSSYNEQFF
TRBJ1-6	TRBV27	TRBD1	NA	16	TGTGCCAGCAGTTTATCGCCAGGGGGTAGGGGTTCACCCCTCCACTTT	CASSLSPGGRGSPLHF
TRBJ2-3	TRBV3-1/TRBV3-2	TRBD2	NA	19	TGTGCCAGCAGCCACCTCCTTATGGGTAGCGGGGGTGGCACAGATACGCAGTATTTT	CASSHLLMGSGGGTDTQYF
TRBJ1-2	TRBV28	NA	NA	15	TGTGCCAGCAGTTTTAGGGGGGGTTTAGGGTATGGCTACACCTTC	CASSFRGGLGYGYTF
TRBJ2-7	TRBV19	NA	NA	14	TGTGCCAGTAGTTCCCATGCCAGGTCCTACGAGCAGTACTTC	CASSSHARSYEQYF
TRBJ2-3	TRBV5-4	NA	once	13	TGTGCCAGCAGCGCCGGGAAGACAGATACGCAGTATTTT	CASSAGKTDTQYF
TRBJ2-7	TRBV6-5	NA	NA	13	TGTGCCAGCAACGGCGGGGAGACCTACGAGCAGTACTTC	CASNGGETYEQYF
TRBJ1-1	TRBV7-2	NA	NA	14	TGTGCCAGCAGCGTCAGACAACCGAACACTGAAGCTTTCTTT	CASSVRQPNTEAFF
TRBJ2-7	TRBV4-3	NA	NA	13	TGCGCCAGCAGCCAAGATCGGGACTACGAGCAGTACTTC	CASSQDRDYEQYF
TRBJ1-1	TRBV28	NA	NA	13	TGTGCCAGCAGGTCGACGGGGAACACTGAAGCTTTCTTT	CASRSTGNTEAFF
TRBJ2-1	TRBV4-3	NA	few	14	TGCGCCAGCAGCCAAGAGGGGGGGGCGGGTGAGCAGTTCTTC	CASSQEGGAGEQFF
TRBJ1-5	TRBV27	NA	NA	14	TGTGCCAGCAGCCTACAGGGCTTTAGGCAGCCCCAGCATTTT	CASSLQGFRQPQHF
TRBJ1-1	TRBV6-4	NA	NA	14	TGTGCCAGCAGTGACTCGGGGGAGCCTGAACGAGCTTTCTTT	CASSDSGEPERAFF
TRBJ1-1	TRBV10-3	NA	NA	13	TGTGCCATCAGTGAACGCTTGAACACTGAAGCTTTCTTT	CAISERLNTEAFF
TRBJ1-1	TRBV6-1	NA	NA	14	TGTGCCAGCGCAACAGCGCCGATGAACACTGAAGCTTTCTTT	CASATAPMNTEAFF
TRBJ2-7	TRBV6-5	TRBD2	NA	14	TGTGCCACCGCTTTAGTGGGGGGGTCCTACGAGCAGTACTTC	CATALVGGSYEQYF
TRBJ1-1	TRBV4-3	TRBD1	NA	14	TGCGCCAGCAGCCCGGACAGGGAGAACACTGAAGCTTTCTTT	CASSPDRENTEAFF
TRBJ2-3	TRBV7-9	TRBD2	NA	15	TGTGCCAGCAGCTTGATAAGCGGGGGGCCAGATACGCAGTATTTT	CASSLISGGPDTQYF
TRBJ1-2	TRBV29-1	NA	few	13	TGCAGCGTTGCGCCAGGGACTTGGTATGGCTACACCTTC	CSVAPGTWYGYTF
TRBJ2-1	TRBV9	NA	NA	12	TGTGCCAGCACGGACGGGCTCAATGAGCAGTTCTTC	CASTDGLNEQFF
TRBJ2-1	TRBV27	TRBD1	NA	14	TGTGCCACCAGACAGGGGGCGCCCCTGAATGAGCAGTTCTTC	CATRQGAPLNEQFF
TRBJ2-1	TRBV2	NA	NA	13	TGTGCCAGCAGTGATTGGCAGGATTCTGAGCAGTTCTTC	CASSDWQDSEQFF
TRBJ2-1	TRBV6-4	TRBD1	few	14	TGTGCCAGCAGTGCGGGACAGGGGGGCGATGAGCAGTTCTTC	CASSAGQGGDEQFF
TRBJ2-1	TRBV7-2	NA	NA	13	TGTGCCAGCAGCCGTACCCTATGGGATGAGCAGTTCTTC	CASSRTLWDEQFF
TRBJ2-2	TRBV9	NA	NA	13	TGTGCCAGCCAAGCCCAAATCACCGGGGAGCTGTTTTTT	CASQAQITGELFF